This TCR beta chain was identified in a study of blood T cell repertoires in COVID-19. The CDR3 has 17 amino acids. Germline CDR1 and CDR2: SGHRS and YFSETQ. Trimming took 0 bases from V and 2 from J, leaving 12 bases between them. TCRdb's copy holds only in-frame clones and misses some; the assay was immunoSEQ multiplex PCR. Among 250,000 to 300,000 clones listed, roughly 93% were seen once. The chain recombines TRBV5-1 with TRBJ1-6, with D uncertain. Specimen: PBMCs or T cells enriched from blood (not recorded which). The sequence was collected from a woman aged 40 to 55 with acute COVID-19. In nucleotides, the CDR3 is TGCGCCAGCAGCTTGGGTGTCCGAGGTACCTATAATTCACCCCTCCACTTT. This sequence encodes CASSLGVRGTYNSPLHF.